Shown below are 7 T cell receptor beta chains from a single sample sequenced in a study of blood T cell repertoires in COVID-19. Clones were sequenced by immunoSEQ multiplex PCR, and TCRdb holds only the in-frame ones, with some missing. The repertoire holds a few hundred thousand clones, with approximately 88% as singletons. Source material: peripheral blood. The receptors stem from a woman aged 25-40 years who had recovered from COVID-19.

The V gene is TRBV28, the J gene TRBJ1-5; TRBD1 might be the D (5 bases). The germline V gene encodes CDR1 MDHEN and CDR2 SYDVKM. Trimming cost V 0 bases and J 7 bases, with 16 bases left between them. The CDR3 totals 16 residues. The CDR3 sequence: CASSLWAGSSGQPQHF. The CDR3, as DNA: TGTGCCAGCAGTTTATGGGCAGGGTCGAGTGGACAGCCCCAGCATTTT.

The V and J genes are TRBV4-1 and TRBJ1-5, with TRBD1 as a possible D gene (5 bases). Trimming took 7 bases from V and 7 from J, leaving 17 bases between them. CDR1 MGHRA and CDR2 YSYEKL come from the germline V gene. CDR3 size: 14 residues. CDR3 in DNA: TGCGCCAGCAATCCTCGTGGGCGGGGGCAGCCCCAGCATTTT. This translates into CASNPRGRGQPQHF.

With regard to this clone: The junction and the germline gene differ at one end; a read error may be behind it. This chain uses TRBV28 with TRBJ2-7; 12 bases fit TRBD1. Germline V gives CDR1 MDHEN, CDR2 SYDVKM. The CDR3 length is 17 residues. The CDR3 spells CASSRRGAGTGGAIGIF. The CDR3 bases are TGTGCCAGCAGTCGGCGTGGGGCCGGGACAGGGGGCGCAATCGGTATCTTC.

This chain links TRBV12-3 or TRBV12-4 with TRBJ1-6; D is possibly TRBD1 (6 bases). With 8 bases removed from V and 10 bases from J, the gap between germline ends came to 15 bases. CDR3 length: 13 residues. The CDR3 coding sequence is TGTGCCAGCGGTCGGGGGGCGCGGTCACCCCTCCACTTT. Residues: CASGRGARSPLHF.

This chain joins TRBV5-6 and TRBJ2-1, with D hard to call. The CDR3 extends over 14 amino acids. V was trimmed by 4 bases and J by 4 bases, leaving 12 bases between them. The germline V gene encodes CDR1 SGHDT and CDR2 YYEEEE. CDR3 residues: CASSLGAGYNEQFF. The CDR3, as DNA: TGTGCCAGCAGCCTGGGCGCTGGTTACAATGAGCAGTTCTTC.

The rearrangement links TRBV19 to TRBJ1-2; 8 bases line up with TRBD1. Germline CDR1 and CDR2: LNHDA and SQIVND (reference sequence). V was pared by 3 bases and J by 2 bases, with 2 bases of the junction left unmatched. The CDR3 runs 14 residues. CDR3 region: CASSIRTGNYGYTF. The CDR3 bases are TGTGCCAGTAGTATCCGGACAGGGAACTATGGCTACACCTTC.

For this clone: Other DNA variants within this sample encode the same CDR3. The rearrangement uses TRBV5-4 and TRBJ2-7; D is possibly TRBD2 (7 bases). V dropped 4 bases and J dropped 3 bases, with 14 bases sitting between them. The CDR3 runs to 14 residues. Germline V gene data show CDR1 as SGHNT and CDR2 as YYREEE (reference sequence). CDR3 sequence: CASSLEGGDYEQYF. Here the CDR3 DNA reads TGTGCCAGCAGCCTGGAGGGGGGGGACTACGAGCAGTACTTC.